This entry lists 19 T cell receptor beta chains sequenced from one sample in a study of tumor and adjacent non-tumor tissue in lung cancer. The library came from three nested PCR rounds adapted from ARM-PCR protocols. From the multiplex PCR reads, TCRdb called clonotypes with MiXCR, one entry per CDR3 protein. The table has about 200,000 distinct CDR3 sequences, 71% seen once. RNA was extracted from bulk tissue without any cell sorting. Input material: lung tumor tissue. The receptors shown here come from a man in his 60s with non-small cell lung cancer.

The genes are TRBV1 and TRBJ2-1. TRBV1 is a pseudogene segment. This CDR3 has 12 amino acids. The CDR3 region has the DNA TGCACCAGCGGCCATACGACCCACATGCAGTTCTTC. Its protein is CTSGHTTHMQFF.

Written as DNA, the CDR3 is TGCGCCAGCAGCCAAGAAGAGACGAGGGAGACCCAGTACTTC. It specifies CASSQEETRETQYF. The rearrangement joins TRBV4-1 to TRBJ2-5; no reliable D call. Per germline, CDR1 MGHRA and CDR2 YSYEKL. V was shortened by 0 bases and J by 5 bases, with 10 bases between the two germline ends. The CDR3 covers 14 residues.

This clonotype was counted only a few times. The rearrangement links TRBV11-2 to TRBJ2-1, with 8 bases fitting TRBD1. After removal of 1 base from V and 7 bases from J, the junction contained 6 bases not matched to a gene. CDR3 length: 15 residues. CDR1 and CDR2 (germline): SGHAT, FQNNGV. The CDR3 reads CASSLGGQGRNEQFF. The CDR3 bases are TGTGCCAGCAGCTTAGGAGGACAGGGTCGGAATGAGCAGTTCTTC.

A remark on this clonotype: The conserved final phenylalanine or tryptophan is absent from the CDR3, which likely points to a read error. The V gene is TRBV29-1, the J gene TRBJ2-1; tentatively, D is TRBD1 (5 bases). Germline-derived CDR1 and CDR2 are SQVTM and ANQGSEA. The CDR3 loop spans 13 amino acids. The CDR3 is CNVEGEKRNEQFL. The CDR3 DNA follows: TGCAACGTTGAAGGGGAAAAGAGGAATGAGCAGTTCCTC.

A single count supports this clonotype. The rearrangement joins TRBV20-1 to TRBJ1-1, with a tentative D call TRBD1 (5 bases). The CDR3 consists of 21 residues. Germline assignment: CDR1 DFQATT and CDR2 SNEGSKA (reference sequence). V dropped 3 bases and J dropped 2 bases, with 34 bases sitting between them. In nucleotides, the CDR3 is TGCAGTGCTAGTAAACCTCGGCGGAGTTATCCAGGGATCCGGGGAAACACTGAAGCTTTCTTT. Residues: CSASKPRRSYPGIRGNTEAFF.

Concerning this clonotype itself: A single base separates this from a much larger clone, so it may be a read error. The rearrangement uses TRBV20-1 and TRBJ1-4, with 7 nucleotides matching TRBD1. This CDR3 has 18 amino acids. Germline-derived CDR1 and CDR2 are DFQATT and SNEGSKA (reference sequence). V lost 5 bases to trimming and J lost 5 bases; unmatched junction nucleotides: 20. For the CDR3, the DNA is TGCAGTGCTGGGACCGGACAGGATTTATCGCAGCCAAATGAAAAACTGTTTTTT. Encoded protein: CSAGTGQDLSQPNEKLFF.

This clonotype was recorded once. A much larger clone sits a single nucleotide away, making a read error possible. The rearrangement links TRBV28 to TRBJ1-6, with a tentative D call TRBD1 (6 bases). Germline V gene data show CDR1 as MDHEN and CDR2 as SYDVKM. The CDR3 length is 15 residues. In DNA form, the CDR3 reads TGTGTCAGCAGTAGAAACAGGGCGCCCAATTCACCCCTCCACTTT. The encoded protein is CVSSRNRAPNSPLHF.

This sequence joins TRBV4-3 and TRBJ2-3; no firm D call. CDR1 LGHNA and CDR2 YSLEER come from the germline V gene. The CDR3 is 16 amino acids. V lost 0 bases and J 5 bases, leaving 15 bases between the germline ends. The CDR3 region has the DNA TGCGCCAGCAGCCAAGATAGATCGTGCACCATAGATACGCAGTATTTT. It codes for CASSQDRSCTIDTQYF.

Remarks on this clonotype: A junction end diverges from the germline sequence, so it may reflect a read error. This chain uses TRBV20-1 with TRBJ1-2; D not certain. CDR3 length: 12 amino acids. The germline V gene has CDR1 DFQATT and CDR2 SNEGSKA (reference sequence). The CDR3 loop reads CSANSTDYGYTF. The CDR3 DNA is TGCAGTGCTAATTCTACTGACTATGGGTACACCTTC.

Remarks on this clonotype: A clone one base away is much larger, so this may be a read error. The CDR3 nucleotides are TGCAGTGCTAGACCATCCCAAGAGACCCAGTGCTTC. Protein sequence: CSARPSQETQCF. The genes are TRBV20-1 and TRBJ2-5; D gene ambiguous. Germline V gene data show CDR1 as DFQATT and CDR2 as SNEGSKA (reference sequence). The CDR3 totals 12 residues.

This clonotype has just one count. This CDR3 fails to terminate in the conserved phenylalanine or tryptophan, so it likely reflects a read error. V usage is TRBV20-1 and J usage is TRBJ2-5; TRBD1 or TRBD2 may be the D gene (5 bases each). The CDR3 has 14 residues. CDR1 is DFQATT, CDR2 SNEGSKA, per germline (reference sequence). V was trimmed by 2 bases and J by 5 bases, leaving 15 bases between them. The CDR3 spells CSARRRDGRETQYV. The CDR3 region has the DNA TGCAGTGCTAGACGACGGGACGGGCGGGAGACCCAGTACGTC.

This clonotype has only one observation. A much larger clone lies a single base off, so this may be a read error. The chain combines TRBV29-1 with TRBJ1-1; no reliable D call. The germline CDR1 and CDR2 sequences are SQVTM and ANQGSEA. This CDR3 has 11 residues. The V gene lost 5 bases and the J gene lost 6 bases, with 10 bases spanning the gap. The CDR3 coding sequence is TGCAGCGTTACGTGGGAGGCTGAAGCTTTCTTT. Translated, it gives CSVTWEAEAFF.

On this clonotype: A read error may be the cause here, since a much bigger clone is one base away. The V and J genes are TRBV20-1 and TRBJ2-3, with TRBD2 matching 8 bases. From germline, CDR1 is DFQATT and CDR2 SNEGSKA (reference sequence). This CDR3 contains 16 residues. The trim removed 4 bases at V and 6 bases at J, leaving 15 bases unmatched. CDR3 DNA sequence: TGCAGTGCTACTCCCGTGACTAGCGACCCCCGGGATACGCAGTATTTT. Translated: CSATPVTSDPRDTQYF.

CDR3 sequence: CSVLAGYQETQYF. CDR3 nucleotide sequence: TGCAGCGTTTTGGCGGGGTACCAAGAGACCCAGTACTTC. The rearrangement links TRBV29-1 to TRBJ2-5, with D possibly matching TRBD2 (6 bases). Germline CDR1 and CDR2: SQVTM and ANQGSEA. The CDR3 length is 13 residues. V shed 5 bases and J shed 0 bases, with 10 bases lying between them.

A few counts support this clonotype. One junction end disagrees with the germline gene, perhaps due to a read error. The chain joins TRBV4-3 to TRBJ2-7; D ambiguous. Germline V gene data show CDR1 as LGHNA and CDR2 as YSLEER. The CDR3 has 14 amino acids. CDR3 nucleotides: TGCGCCAACAGCCAGGTGGGGTTCTCCTACGAGCAGTACTTC. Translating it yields CANSQVGFSYEQYF.

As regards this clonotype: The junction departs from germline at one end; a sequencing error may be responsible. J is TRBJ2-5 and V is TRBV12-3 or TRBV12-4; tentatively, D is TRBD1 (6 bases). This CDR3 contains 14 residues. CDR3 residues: CGSSLVQGQETQYF. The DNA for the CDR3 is TGTGGCAGCAGTTTAGTTCAGGGGCAGGAGACCCAGTACTTC.

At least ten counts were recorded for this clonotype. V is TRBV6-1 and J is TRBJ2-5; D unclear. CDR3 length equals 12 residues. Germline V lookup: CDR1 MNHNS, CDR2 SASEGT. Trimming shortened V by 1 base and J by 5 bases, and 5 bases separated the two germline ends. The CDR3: CASSEEGETQYF. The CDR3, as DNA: TGTGCCAGCAGTGAAGAAGGGGAGACCCAGTACTTC.

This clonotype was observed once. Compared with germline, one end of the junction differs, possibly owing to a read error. CDR3 DNA: TGTTCCAGCAGCTTTCGGGGGGAGAACACTGGGGAACTGTTTTTT. Translating it yields CSSSFRGENTGELFF. The chain joins TRBV11-3 to TRBJ2-2; TRBD2 aligns across 7 bases. Per germline, CDR1 SGHNT and CDR2 YENEEA. The CDR3 is made up of 15 amino acids.

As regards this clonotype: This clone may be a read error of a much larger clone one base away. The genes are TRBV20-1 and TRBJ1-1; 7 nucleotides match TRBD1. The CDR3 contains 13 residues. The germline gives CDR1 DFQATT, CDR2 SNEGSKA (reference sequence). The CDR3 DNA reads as TGCAGTGCTGGGGACAGCGTCGGGACTGTAGCTTTCTTT. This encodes CSAGDSVGTVAFF.